This TCR beta chain originates from a study of cytomegalovirus exposure and HLA in healthy donors. These donors, healthy bone marrow donors, were studied. Study findings and constraints: Later analysis identified 15,000 to 20,000 TCR beta sequences associated with HLA alleles, using a false discovery rate threshold of 0.05. Associated with cytomegalovirus, according to the listing, were approximately 160 TCR beta chains. Later, an analysis found that common viral pathogens appeared to be linked with several of the most significant clusters.

V lost 0 bases to trimming and J lost 6 bases, with 8 bases between them. Germline CDR1 LNHDA, CDR2 SQIVND (reference sequence). The CDR3 extends over 14 amino acids. Of note for this clone: The antigen is unknown.

In the PCR, 60 Vbeta and 13 Jbeta primers were used. The protocol was immunoSEQ multiplex PCR, while the TCRdb copy is restricted to in-frame clones and leaves out a portion. The sample lists about 190,000 clones, 60% to 85% occurring once. Source material: PBMCs. This receptor was identified in a woman under 30 in good health and CMV-seronegative. The chain joins TRBV19 to TRBJ2-2, with D hard to call. The CDR3 protein is CASSIDRSSGELFF. In DNA form, the CDR3 reads TGTGCCAGTAGTATAGATAGGAGTTCCGGGGAGCTGTTTTTT.